A single sample gave rise to the 6 T cell receptor beta chains below, sequenced in a study of blood T cell repertoires in COVID-19. TCRdb keeps only in-frame clones here, not all; method: immunoSEQ multiplex PCR. Among around 200,000 clones listed, roughly nine tenths were seen once. Specimen: peripheral blood. These receptor sequences come from a woman aged 18 to 35 who had recovered from COVID-19.

The chain links TRBV5-5 to TRBJ2-5; D remains ambiguous. The ends were cut back, 1 base at V and 2 bases at J, with 3 bases in the middle. This CDR3 is built from 12 residues. Looked up from germline, CDR1 is SGHKS and CDR2 is YYEKEE (reference sequence). This CDR3 reads CASSLPQETQYF. Written as DNA, the CDR3 is TGTGCCAGCAGCTTGCCACAAGAGACCCAGTACTTC.

The J gene is TRBJ2-7, the V gene TRBV7-6; TRBD1 matches at 7 bases. The V and J ends lost 5 bases and 5 bases, in that order; junction bases with no gene match: 15. Germline assignment: CDR1 SGHVS and CDR2 FNYEAQ. This CDR3 region has 16 residues. The CDR3 nucleotides are TGTGCCAGCAGCCGTCGGACAGGTGCCTCTGGAAACGAGCAGTACTTC. This gives the protein CASSRRTGASGNEQYF.

The chain employs TRBV27 and TRBJ2-1, with 14 bases fitting TRBD2. Germline trimming cut 5 bases from V and 7 bases from J; bases unmatched to any gene: 7. CDR1 is MNHEY and CDR2 is SMNVEV in the germline V gene (reference sequence). The CDR3 loop spans 16 amino acids. Written as DNA, the CDR3 is TGTGCCAGCAGTATTCTCGGGACTAGCGGGAGTAATGAGCAGTTCTTC. It specifies CASSILGTSGSNEQFF.

This clone was counted only a few times. V is TRBV4-3 and J is TRBJ2-7; the D is unclear. Trimming took off 0 bases at V and 4 bases at J, with 16 bases between the two ends. The germline V gene encodes CDR1 LGHNA and CDR2 YSLEER. This CDR3 contains 16 residues. This chain's CDR3 is CASSQDQNFRVYEQYF. The CDR3 DNA reads TGCGCCAGCAGCCAAGATCAGAATTTTCGGGTTTACGAGCAGTACTTC.

The chain recombines TRBV21-1 with TRBJ2-7; TRBD2, the table's D call, was not compared with the DNA. TRBV21-1 is a listed pseudogene. This CDR3 spans 18 amino acids. In nucleotides, the CDR3 is TGTGCCAGCAGCAAATGCCCCGTCCTAGCGGGGAGCTCCTACGAGCAGTACTTC. Translation: CASSKCPVLAGSSYEQYF.

V is TRBV7-9 and J is TRBJ2-3; 7 nucleotides line up with TRBD2. J was trimmed by 2 bases and V by 5 bases; bases with no gene match: 13. This CDR3 is built from 17 residues. The germline V gene encodes CDR1 SEHNR and CDR2 FQNEAQ (reference sequence). The CDR3 DNA sequence: TGTGCCAGCAGCGGTGGGGGGGGTAGAGGTAACACAGATACGCAGTATTTT. Residues: CASSGGGGRGNTDTQYF.